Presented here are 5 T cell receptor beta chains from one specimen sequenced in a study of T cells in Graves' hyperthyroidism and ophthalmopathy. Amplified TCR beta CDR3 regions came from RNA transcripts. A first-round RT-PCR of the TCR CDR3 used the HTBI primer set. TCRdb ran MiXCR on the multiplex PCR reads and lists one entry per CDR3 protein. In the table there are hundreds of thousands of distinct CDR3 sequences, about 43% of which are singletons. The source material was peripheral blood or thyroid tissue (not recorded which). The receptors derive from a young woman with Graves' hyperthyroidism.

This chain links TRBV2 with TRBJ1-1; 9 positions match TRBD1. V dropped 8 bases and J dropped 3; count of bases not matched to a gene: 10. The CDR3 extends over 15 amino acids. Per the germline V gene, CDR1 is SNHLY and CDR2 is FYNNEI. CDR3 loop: CASLGLQGADTEAFF. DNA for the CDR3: TGTGCCAGCCTAGGCTTACAGGGGGCGGACACTGAAGCTTTCTTT. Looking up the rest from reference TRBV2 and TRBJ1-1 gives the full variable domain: EPEVTQTPSHQVTQMGQEVILRCVPISNHLYFYWYRQILGQKVEFLVSFYNNEISEKSEIFDDQFSVERPDGSNFTLKIRSTKLEDSAMYFCASLGLQGADTEAFFGQGTRLTVV.

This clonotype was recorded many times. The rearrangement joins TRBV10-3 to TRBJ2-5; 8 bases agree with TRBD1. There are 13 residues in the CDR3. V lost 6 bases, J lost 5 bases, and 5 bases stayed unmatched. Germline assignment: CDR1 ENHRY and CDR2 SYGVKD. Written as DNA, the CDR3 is TGTGCCATCAGCCTGGACAGGGATGAGACCCAGTACTTC. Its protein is CAISLDRDETQYF.

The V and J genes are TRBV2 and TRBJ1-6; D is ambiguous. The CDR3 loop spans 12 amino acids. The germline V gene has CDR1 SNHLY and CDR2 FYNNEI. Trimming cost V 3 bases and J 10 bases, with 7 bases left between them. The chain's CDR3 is CASSDGESPLHF. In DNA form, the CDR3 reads TGTGCCAGCAGTGACGGGGAATCACCCCTCCACTTT.

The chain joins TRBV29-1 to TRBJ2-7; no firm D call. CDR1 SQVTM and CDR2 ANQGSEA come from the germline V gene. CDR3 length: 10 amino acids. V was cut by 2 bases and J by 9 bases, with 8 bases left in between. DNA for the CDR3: TGCAGCGTTGAACCCCGAGGGCAGTACTTC. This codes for CSVEPRGQYF.

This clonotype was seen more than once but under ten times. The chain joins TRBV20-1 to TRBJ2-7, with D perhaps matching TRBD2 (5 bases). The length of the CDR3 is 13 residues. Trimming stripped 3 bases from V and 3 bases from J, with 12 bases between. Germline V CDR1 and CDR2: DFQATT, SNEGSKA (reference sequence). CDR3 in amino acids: CSARVRGGYEQYF. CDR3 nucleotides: TGCAGTGCTAGGGTCCGTGGAGGCTACGAGCAGTACTTC.